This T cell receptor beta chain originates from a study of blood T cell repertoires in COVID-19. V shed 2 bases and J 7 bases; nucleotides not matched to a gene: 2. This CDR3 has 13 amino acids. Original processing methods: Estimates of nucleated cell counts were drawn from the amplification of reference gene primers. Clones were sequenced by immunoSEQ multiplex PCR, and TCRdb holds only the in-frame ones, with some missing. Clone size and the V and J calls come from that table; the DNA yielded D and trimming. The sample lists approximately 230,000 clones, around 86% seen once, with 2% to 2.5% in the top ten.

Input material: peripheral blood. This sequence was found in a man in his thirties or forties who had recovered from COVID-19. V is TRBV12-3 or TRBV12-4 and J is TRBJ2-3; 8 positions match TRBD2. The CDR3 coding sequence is TGTGCCAGCAGTTTACCGGGGGGGTATACGCAGTATTTT. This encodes CASSLPGGYTQYF.